The 4 T cell receptor beta chains presented below share a single source sample, sequenced in a study of early T cells in non-severe SARS-CoV-2 infection. TCRdb reprocessed the 5' RACE reads via MiXCR and lists one record per CDR3 protein. The sample records about 98,000 distinct CDR3 sequences, roughly 11% being singletons. Sequenced sample: whole blood. The origin of the receptors is an adult who was a healthcare worker with PCR-confirmed SARS-CoV-2 infection or an uninfected control (not recorded which).

This clonotype was counted a few times. The V and J genes are TRBV6-1 and TRBJ1-6; D is uncertain. Trimming shortened V by 0 bases and J by 6 bases, and 21 bases separated the two germline ends. This CDR3 is 19 amino acids long. Germline lookup yields CDR1 MNHNS and CDR2 SASEGT. The CDR3 DNA is TGTGCCAGCAGTGAAGCCGTCCGGTTGGGGTCTACGGGTAATTCACCCCTCCACTTT. Translated, it gives CASSEAVRLGSTGNSPLHF.

This clonotype was counted a few times. This chain links TRBV7-9 with TRBJ1-2; D is undetermined. The CDR3 runs 13 residues. Trimming pared 6 bases from V and 0 bases from J, leaving 8 bases between. CDR1 SEHNR and CDR2 FQNEAQ come from the germline V gene (reference sequence). For the CDR3, the DNA is TGTGCCAGCAGGGAAAATGCTAACTATGGCTACACCTTC. Translated: CASRENANYGYTF.

Written as DNA, the CDR3 is TGTGCCAGCAGCTCAACCACAGGGGCTGGCTACACCTTC. It specifies CASSSTTGAGYTF. The rearrangement links TRBV7-3 to TRBJ1-2; 7 bases map to TRBD1. Germline CDR1 and CDR2: SGHTA and FQGTGA. The V gene end was trimmed by 4 bases and the J gene end by 7 bases; junction bases not matched to a gene: 6. CDR3 length equals 13 residues.

This clonotype appeared a few times. The gene calls are TRBV2 and TRBJ1-4; tentatively, D is TRBD1 (6 bases). CDR1 is SNHLY and CDR2 is FYNNEI in the germline V gene. CDR3 length: 14 residues. Trimming pared 4 bases from V and 8 bases from J, leaving 14 bases between. CDR3 protein: CASSGGGAFEKLFF. As DNA, the CDR3 is TGTGCCAGCAGTGGAGGGGGGGCATTCGAAAAACTGTTTTTT.